This TCR beta chain is from a study of shared clonotypes between healthy human individuals. This clone was counted only a few times. Its target is unknown. CDR1 and CDR2 from the germline V gene are MNHNS and SASEGT. The CDR3 loop spans 15 amino acids. The germline V and J ends were trimmed by 3 bases and 4 bases, with 15 bases remaining between them. Method: immunoSEQ multiplex PCR; TCRdb's copy keeps in-frame clones and lacks some. The sample yields 550,000 to 700,000 clones, roughly 72% seen once. Findings and caveats of the study: Among donors, the sharing of clonotypes was expected to be influenced by sequencing depth.

The rearrangement links TRBV6-1 to TRBJ1-2; D unresolved. The clonotype originates from a woman aged 30 to 39 in good health. Sequences were obtained from memory CD4+ T cells sorted from blood. This sample's subset: CD45RA-negative fraction. CDR3 sequence reads: CASSDGPRLPYGYTF. For the CDR3, the DNA is TGTGCCAGCAGTGATGGGCCGCGACTCCCCTATGGCTACACCTTC.